The 10 T cell receptor beta chains listed next were all sequenced from one sample in a study of human T cells and chemical hapten exposure. TCRdb re-called the RACE reads through MiXCR, storing one row per CDR3 protein. The table lists approximately 180,000 distinct CDR3 sequences, roughly 30% of them singletons. Time point here: pre-sensitization, week 0. Treatment: therapeutic diphenylcyclopropenone sensitization with weekly scalp DPC. The sample in question was whole blood, obtained in connection with sensitization to the hapten diphenylcyclopropenone (DPC). The receptors derive from a woman aged 25 to 39 with alopecia areata. Some clones in this sample may be carry-over from other donors' samples.

This clonotype was seen only once. The rearrangement joins TRBV29-1 to TRBJ2-2; D gene unclear. Between the trimmed V and J ends, which lost 4 bases and 7 bases, there was a span of 13 bases. Germline CDR1 is SQVTM and CDR2 is ANQGSEA. This CDR3 comprises 13 residues. The CDR3, as DNA: TGCAGCGTTGTCCCCCCGGCCAGCGGGGAGCTGTTTTTT. Encoded protein: CSVVPPASGELFF.

The chain uses TRBV10-3 and TRBJ1-1; the D is unclear. The germline V gene has CDR1 ENHRY and CDR2 SYGVKD. V lost 6 bases and J 7 bases, leaving 15 bases between the germline ends. The CDR3 is made up of 13 amino acids. The CDR3 loop is CAIRATATVEAFF. CDR3 nucleotide sequence: TGTGCCATCAGGGCAACAGCTACCGTTGAAGCTTTCTTT.

The rearrangement uses TRBV29-1 and TRBJ1-1; TRBD1 aligns across 7 bases. With V trimmed by 8 bases and J by 9 bases, 12 bases remained unmatched. CDR1 and CDR2 from the germline V gene are SQVTM and ANQGSEA. CDR3 length: 12 amino acids. CDR3 region: CSPTSMTGKAFF. In DNA, the CDR3 is TGCAGCCCCACCTCCATGACAGGGAAAGCTTTCTTT.

The V gene is TRBV10-3, the J gene TRBJ2-5, with 8 bases aligning to TRBD1. The CDR3 has 13 residues. Germline V gives CDR1 ENHRY, CDR2 SYGVKD. V lost 10 bases to trimming and J lost 4 bases; unmatched junction nucleotides: 8. The CDR3 reads CATQTGEVETQYF. As DNA, the CDR3 is TGTGCCACGCAGACAGGGGAGGTAGAGACCCAGTACTTC.

The J gene is TRBJ1-6, the V gene TRBV12-3 or TRBV12-4; no definite D call. V was cut by 3 bases and J by 5 bases, with 8 bases left in between. The CDR3 runs 14 residues. The CDR3 loop reads CASSFRVNNSPLHF. DNA for the CDR3: TGTGCCAGCAGTTTTAGGGTGAATAATTCACCCCTCCACTTT.

The chain employs TRBV4-2 and TRBJ2-5, with D possibly TRBD1 on 6 matching bases. The germline CDR1 and CDR2 sequences are LGHNA and YNFKEQ. The CDR3 covers 14 residues. V shed 0 bases and J shed 9 bases, with 14 bases lying between them. The CDR3 spells CASSQDQGNGAQYF. The CDR3 DNA sequence: TGTGCCAGCAGCCAAGATCAGGGGAACGGGGCCCAGTACTTC.

In its sample, this clonotype was seen a few times. CDR3 coding DNA: TGTGCCAGCAGCGAAGGACAGAAAGAGACCCAGTACTTC. Translation gives CASSEGQKETQYF. The rearrangement links TRBV7-2 to TRBJ2-5; weak D call: TRBD1 (6 bases). CDR1 and CDR2 from the germline V gene are SGHTA and FQGNSA. Trimming took 5 bases from V and 3 from J, leaving 10 bases between them. This CDR3 is 13 amino acids long. Looking up the rest from reference TRBV7-2 and TRBJ2-5 gives the full variable domain: GAGVSQSPSNKVTEKGKDVELRCDPISGHTALYWYRQSLGQGLEFLIYFQGNSAPDKSGLPSDRFSAERTGGSVSTLTIQRTQQEDSAVYLCASSEGQKETQYFGPGTRLLVL.

The chain joins TRBV29-1 to TRBJ2-3; 8 nucleotides align to TRBD2. From germline, CDR1 is SQVTM and CDR2 ANQGSEA. This CDR3 has 16 residues. The trim removed 4 bases at V and 2 bases at J, leaving 11 bases unmatched. The CDR3, as DNA: TGCAGCGTTGCCGAGGGGCTAGCGGGCTCCACAGATACGCAGTATTTT. Residues: CSVAEGLAGSTDTQYF.

This clonotype appeared a few times. This rearrangement joins TRBV20-1 to TRBJ1-1; maybe TRBD1 (5 bases). Trimming took 2 bases from V and 12 from J, leaving 25 bases between them. The CDR3 is made up of 15 amino acids. Germline CDR1 and CDR2: DFQATT and SNEGSKA (reference sequence). CDR3 nucleotides: TGCAGTGCTAGATTCCGAAAAGGGAATTCGCAGGGAACTTTCTTT. Translation gives CSARFRKGNSQGTFF.

V usage is TRBV12-3 or TRBV12-4 and J usage is TRBJ1-2, with 9 bases lining up with TRBD1. The CDR3 length is 15 residues. Trimming took 7 bases from V and 5 from J; bases not matched to a gene: 11. CDR3 DNA: TGTGCCAGCAACCGCGGGACAGGGTCCGGGTATGGCTACACCTTC. Translating gives CASNRGTGSGYGYTF.